This record concerns one TCR beta chain sequence. Its matching antigen is unknown. UMI-tagged TRB cDNA libraries were built via 5' RACE. TCRdb re-called the 5' RACE reads; one entry per CDR3 protein, DNA not given. The sample's table shows about 90,000 distinct CDR3 sequences. The data were obtained in a study of CXCR3-negative and CXCR3-positive naive CD8 T cells. Looking at the study overall: A total of approximately 140 million TRB reads was generated, with about 1.5 +/- 0.3 million per library. General study findings and limits: Memory, not naive, CXCR3-negative and CXCR3-positive cells differed in TRBV-TRBJ usage. Because surface CD5 did not distinguish the naive subsets, TCR strength was inferred from TRB CDR3 properties. Memory CD8+ T cell repertoires were far less diverse than both naive subsets.

CDR3 length: 15 amino acids. CDR1 and CDR2 (germline): MNHEY, SVGEGT. The sample taken for sequencing was naive CXCR3- CD8+ T cells from blood. Specified subset: CD45RO-CCR7+CD27+CD95- naive CD8+ T cells lacking CXCR3 (TNR3-). The clonotype originates from a human donor in good health. Some clones in this sample may be carry-over from other donors' samples. The V call is TRBV6-2 or TRBV6-3, the J call TRBJ1-4. CDR3: CASSYSTEKNEKLFF.